Each of the 5 T cell receptor beta chains below was sequenced from the same sample in a study of blood T cell repertoires in COVID-19. The table came from immunoSEQ multiplex PCR; TCRdb's copy has only in-frame clones and leaves some out. The data show almost 400,000 clones, about 90% seen once. The sample consisted of PBMCs or T cells enriched from blood (not recorded which). These TCRs come from a woman aged 25 to 45 who had recovered from COVID-19.

The chain uses TRBV7-2 and TRBJ1-1, with TRBD1 matching over 7 bases. Unmatched junction bases numbered 8, after V lost 5 bases and J lost 5 bases. Germline CDR1 and CDR2: SGHTA and FQGNSA. This CDR3 contains 14 residues. The CDR3 sequence: CASSPGQTTTEAFF. CDR3 nucleotide sequence: TGTGCCAGCAGCCCGGGACAGACAACAACTGAAGCTTTCTTT.

The gene calls are TRBV27 and TRBJ1-2; D ambiguous. The CDR3 covers 13 residues. CDR1 and CDR2 (germline): MNHEY, SMNVEV (reference sequence). Trimming removed 6 bases at V and 3 bases at J, with 11 bases between. CDR3 nucleotides: TGTGCCAGCAGCGGAGGAAGGGACTATGGCTACACCTTC. It yields the protein CASSGGRDYGYTF.

J is TRBJ1-2 and V is TRBV15, with TRBD1 as a possible D gene (6 bases). The CDR3 is 15 amino acids. The V and J ends lost 0 bases and 8 bases respectively, with 16 bases between them. The V gene's germline CDR1 is LNHNV and CDR2 YYDKDF (reference sequence). Here the CDR3 reads CATSRDLRGEVGYTF. CDR3 DNA sequence: TGTGCCACCAGCAGAGATCTCAGGGGCGAAGTAGGCTACACCTTC.

The rearrangement uses TRBV3-1 (or the pseudogene TRBV3-2) and TRBJ1-5; TRBD1 matches at 9 bases. Germline CDR1 is LGHDT and CDR2 is YNNKEL (reference sequence). J gave up 7 bases and V 0 bases, and 4 bases lay outside the gene matches. The CDR3 sequence is 15 residues long. The CDR3 DNA follows: TGTGCCAGCAGCCAAGAGGGACAGGGAGGGCAGCCCCAGCATTTT. It encodes CASSQEGQGGQPQHF.

This clone has only a few counts. The chain combines TRBV27 with TRBJ2-7; a weak D match, TRBD2 (5 bases). V was trimmed by 8 bases and J by 4 bases, leaving 21 bases between them. Germline V CDR1 and CDR2: MNHEY, SMNVEV (reference sequence). The CDR3 totals 15 residues. The DNA of the CDR3 is TGTGCCAGCCGAGGCAGGACTGCCGGTGGATACGAGCAGTACTTC. Protein product: CASRGRTAGGYEQYF.